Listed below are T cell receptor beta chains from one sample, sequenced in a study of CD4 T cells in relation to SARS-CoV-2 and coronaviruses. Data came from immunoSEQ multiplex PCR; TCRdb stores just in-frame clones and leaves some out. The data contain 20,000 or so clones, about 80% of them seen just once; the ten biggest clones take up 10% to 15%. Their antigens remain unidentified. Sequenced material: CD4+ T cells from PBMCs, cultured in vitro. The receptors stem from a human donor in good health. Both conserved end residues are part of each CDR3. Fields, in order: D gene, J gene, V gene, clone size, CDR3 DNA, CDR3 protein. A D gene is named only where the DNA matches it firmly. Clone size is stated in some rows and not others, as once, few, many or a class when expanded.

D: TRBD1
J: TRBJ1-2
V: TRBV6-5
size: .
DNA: TGTGCCAGCAGTAGACAGGGGGCAGACTATGGCTACACCTTC
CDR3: CASSRQGADYGYTF

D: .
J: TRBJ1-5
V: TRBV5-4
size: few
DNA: TGTGCCAGCAGCTTGGGGGGGTTGTCGGACAATCAGCCCCAGCATTTT
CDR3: CASSLGGLSDNQPQHF

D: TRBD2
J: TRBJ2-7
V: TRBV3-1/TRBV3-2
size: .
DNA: TGTGCCAGCAGCCAAGTCCTGGGACTAGGCTCTGGCGAGCAGTACTTC
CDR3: CASSQVLGLGSGEQYF

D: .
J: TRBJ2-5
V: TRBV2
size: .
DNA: TGTGCCAGCAGTGAAACAATCAGCACAGGTCGAGAGACCCAGTACTTC
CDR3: CASSETISTGRETQYF

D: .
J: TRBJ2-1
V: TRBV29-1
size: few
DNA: TGCAGCGCGATGCCTGGAGGGGGGTACAATGAGCAGTTCTTC
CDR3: CSAMPGGGYNEQFF

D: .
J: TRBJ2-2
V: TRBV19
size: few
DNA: TGTGCCAGTAGTATGACGACGGCGAACACCGGGGAGCTGTTTTTT
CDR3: CASSMTTANTGELFF

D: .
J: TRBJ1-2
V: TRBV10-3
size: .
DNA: TGTGCCATCAGTCCGAACGGGGAATCCTATGGCTACACCTTC
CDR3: CAISPNGESYGYTF

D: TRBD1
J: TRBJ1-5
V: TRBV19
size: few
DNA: TGTGCCAGTAGCTTGACAGGGTCCCACCAGCCCCAGCATTTT
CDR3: CASSLTGSHQPQHF

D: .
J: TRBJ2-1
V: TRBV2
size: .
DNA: TGTGCCAGCATCGAACGGCTGCATGAGCAGTTCTTC
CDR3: CASIERLHEQFF

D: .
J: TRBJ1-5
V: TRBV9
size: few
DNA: TGTGCCAGCAGCGTAGATCAGGGTTCTAATCAGCCCCAGCATTTT
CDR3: CASSVDQGSNQPQHF

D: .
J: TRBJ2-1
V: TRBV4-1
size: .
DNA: TGCGCCAGCAGCCAAGATAGAGGACTTATAACGTACAATGAGCAGTTCTTC
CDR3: CASSQDRGLITYNEQFF

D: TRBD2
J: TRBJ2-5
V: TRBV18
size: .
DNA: TGTGCCAGCTCACCACGAGCGGGGAGGGGAGAGACCCAGTACTTC
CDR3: CASSPRAGRGETQYF

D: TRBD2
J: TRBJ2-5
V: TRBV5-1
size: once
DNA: TGCGCCAGCAAACTTTCTAGCGGGAGGGCCCAAGAGACCCAGTACTTC
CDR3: CASKLSSGRAQETQYF